This entry concerns a single TCR beta chain. The data derive from a study of shared clonotypes between healthy human individuals. Per the study methods: Filtering differed for immunoSEQ, which gave only junction sequences without quality scores. TCRdb's table, derived via immunoSEQ multiplex PCR, lists solely in-frame clones and lacks some. The DNA gave D and trimming, while V, J and clone size come from that table. The table lists about 2.3 million clones, 80% to 95% of them singletons, with 0.37% in the top ten. Each donor was a Caucasian adult residing in Nashville, Tennessee. CD45RA-negative memory and CD45RA+ naive subsets were split from the CD4+ cells. The sample consisted of naive CD4+ T cells from PBMCs. Subset here: CD45RA+ positively selected. The origin of this receptor is a man aged 18 to 29 in good health. Some clones in this sample may be carry-over from other donors' samples.

CDR3 nucleotides: TGTGCCAGCAGCTTCATCAATGAGCAGTTCTTC. This encodes CASSFINEQFF. The chain employs TRBV7-9 and TRBJ2-1; D gene ambiguous. The length of the CDR3 is 11 residues. V was pared by 3 bases and J by 6 bases, with 3 bases between. Germline assignment: CDR1 SEHNR and CDR2 FQNEAQ (reference sequence). Based on the CDR3 plus reference TRBV7-9 and TRBJ2-1, the full variable domain is DTGVSQNPRHKITKRGQNVTFRCDPISEHNRLYWYRQTLGQGPEFLTYFQNEAQLEKSRLLSDRFSAERPKGSFSTLEIQRTEQGDSAMYLCASSFINEQFFGPGTRLTVL.